This T cell receptor (beta chain) stems from a study of cytomegalovirus exposure and HLA in healthy donors. The germline V gene has CDR1 MNHEY and CDR2 SMNVEV (reference sequence). V lost 5 bases and J lost 5; bases outside the gene matches: 5. The CDR3 totals 14 residues. Some clones are missing from TCRdb's copy, which holds only in-frame ones; the method was immunoSEQ multiplex PCR. The sample lists about 160,000 clones, about 96% occurring once. Material for sequencing was PBMCs. The chain links TRBV27 to TRBJ2-2; 7 positions match TRBD1. The receptor was derived from a woman between 18 and 30 years old in good health and CMV-seronegative. CDR3 region: CASSQRQGTGELFF. CDR3 bases: TGTGCCAGCAGTCAACGACAGGGAACCGGGGAGCTGTTTTTT.